This is a list of T cell receptor beta chains from one sample in a study of T cell responses to AZD1222 COVID-19 vaccine. The method was immunoSEQ multiplex PCR; TCRdb's version includes in-frame clones alone and lacks a portion of them. The sample holds about 120,000 clones, about nine tenths seen once. The specimen comprised peripheral blood, sampled on day 0 of AZD1222 vaccination. The source of these receptors is an adult in good health. CDR3s include the opening cysteine and the closing phenylalanine or tryptophan. D genes are given only for firm matches. Part of the rows lack a size; the others show once, few, many or a class for expanded clones.

v_gene: TRBV12-3/TRBV12-4
abundance: .
j_gene: TRBJ1-2
d_gene: TRBD1
CDR3nt: TGTGCCAGCAGTCGACAGGGTTTTTATGGCTACACCTTC
CDR3aa: CASSRQGFYGYTF

v_gene: TRBV5-1
abundance: .
j_gene: TRBJ1-1
d_gene: TRBD1
CDR3nt: TGCGCCAGCAGCTCGGCCCCACAGGGGGCTTCGGTCACTGAAGCTTTCTTT
CDR3aa: CASSSAPQGASVTEAFF

v_gene: TRBV6-4
abundance: once
j_gene: TRBJ2-1
d_gene: TRBD2
CDR3nt: TGTGCCAGCAGTGAGCGGGGGGGCCATGGTGAGCAGTTCTTC
CDR3aa: CASSERGGHGEQFF

v_gene: TRBV6-2/TRBV6-3
abundance: once
j_gene: TRBJ2-2
d_gene: .
CDR3nt: TGTGCCAGCAGTAAGGGACTGCCGAACACCGGGGAGCTGTTTTTT
CDR3aa: CASSKGLPNTGELFF

v_gene: TRBV27
abundance: .
j_gene: TRBJ1-3
d_gene: TRBD1
CDR3nt: TGTGCCAGCAGTCGGGGACAGGGCCTTGCTGGAAACACCATATATTTT
CDR3aa: CASSRGQGLAGNTIYF

v_gene: TRBV6-2/TRBV6-3
abundance: .
j_gene: TRBJ1-1
d_gene: .
CDR3nt: TGTGCCAGCAGCTCTGGACAGCATGAAGCTTTCTTT
CDR3aa: CASSSGQHEAFF

v_gene: TRBV5-4
abundance: .
j_gene: TRBJ1-4
d_gene: .
CDR3nt: TGTGCCAGCAGACAGGGTACCAATGAAAAACTGTTTTTT
CDR3aa: CASRQGTNEKLFF

v_gene: TRBV7-2
abundance: once
j_gene: TRBJ1-1
d_gene: .
CDR3nt: TGTGCCAGCAGCTTAGCCCGGACGGTCAACACTGAAGCTTTCTTT
CDR3aa: CASSLARTVNTEAFF

v_gene: TRBV5-5
abundance: once
j_gene: TRBJ2-7
d_gene: .
CDR3nt: TGTGCCAGCAGCTATGGCTGGTACGAGCAGTACTTC
CDR3aa: CASSYGWYEQYF

v_gene: TRBV7-8
abundance: .
j_gene: TRBJ2-5
d_gene: TRBD2
CDR3nt: TGTGCCAGCAGCTTAAATCTAGCGGGGGCTCAAGAGACCCAGTACTTC
CDR3aa: CASSLNLAGAQETQYF

v_gene: TRBV12-3/TRBV12-4
abundance: once
j_gene: TRBJ2-7
d_gene: TRBD1
CDR3nt: TGTGCCAGCAGGGACGGACAGGTCGAGCAGTACTTC
CDR3aa: CASRDGQVEQYF

v_gene: TRBV6-5
abundance: .
j_gene: TRBJ2-1
d_gene: TRBD2
CDR3nt: TGTGCCAGCAAGAACCTAGCGGGGGTGAGTGAGCAGTTCTTC
CDR3aa: CASKNLAGVSEQFF

v_gene: TRBV7-9
abundance: .
j_gene: TRBJ2-5
d_gene: TRBD1
CDR3nt: TGTGCCAGCAGCCCAGTCGGGACAGGCCAAGAGACCCAGTACTTC
CDR3aa: CASSPVGTGQETQYF

v_gene: TRBV25-1
abundance: .
j_gene: TRBJ2-7
d_gene: .
CDR3nt: TGTGCCAGCCGACGGGAGTCCTACGAGCAGTACTTC
CDR3aa: CASRRESYEQYF

v_gene: TRBV19
abundance: .
j_gene: TRBJ1-3
d_gene: .
CDR3nt: TGTGCCAGTAGTATAACCGGGGGACCTGGAAACACCATATATTTT
CDR3aa: CASSITGGPGNTIYF

v_gene: TRBV3-1/TRBV3-2
abundance: once
j_gene: TRBJ1-4
d_gene: TRBD1
CDR3nt: TGTGCCAGCAGCCCCGGACAGGGGGCGCCTAATGAAAAACTGTTTTTT
CDR3aa: CASSPGQGAPNEKLFF

v_gene: TRBV6-6
abundance: .
j_gene: TRBJ1-2
d_gene: TRBD1
CDR3nt: TGTGCCAGCAGTTACTACGGACAGGGCTATGGCTACACCTTC
CDR3aa: CASSYYGQGYGYTF

v_gene: TRBV2
abundance: .
j_gene: TRBJ2-5
d_gene: .
CDR3nt: TGTGCCAGCAGTGGCCGGGGTTCGGCAGAGACCCAGTACTTC
CDR3aa: CASSGRGSAETQYF

v_gene: TRBV5-1
abundance: .
j_gene: TRBJ1-1
d_gene: .
CDR3nt: TGCGCCAGCAGCTTGGGAGGGCAGGGGAGAGGAATGAACACTGAAGCTTTCTTT
CDR3aa: CASSLGGQGRGMNTEAFF

v_gene: TRBV28
abundance: .
j_gene: TRBJ2-1
d_gene: .
CDR3nt: TGTGCCAGCAGCTCTGGGAGCTACAATGAGCAGTTCTTC
CDR3aa: CASSSGSYNEQFF

v_gene: TRBV5-1
abundance: .
j_gene: TRBJ2-2
d_gene: .
CDR3nt: TGCGCCAGCAGCTTGGTTAGGGTCGACACCGGGGAGCTGTTTTTT
CDR3aa: CASSLVRVDTGELFF

v_gene: TRBV2
abundance: .
j_gene: TRBJ2-7
d_gene: .
CDR3nt: TGTGCCAGCAGTGCCGGGACCCCCTACGAGCAGTACTTC
CDR3aa: CASSAGTPYEQYF

v_gene: TRBV5-6
abundance: .
j_gene: TRBJ1-2
d_gene: .
CDR3nt: TGTGCCAGCAGAGATGTGGGCTTCGGCTATGGCTACACCTTC
CDR3aa: CASRDVGFGYGYTF

v_gene: TRBV4-3
abundance: .
j_gene: TRBJ1-3
d_gene: .
CDR3nt: TGCGCCAGCAGCCAAGATGCGCAGGGACCAGCTGGAAACACCATATATTTT
CDR3aa: CASSQDAQGPAGNTIYF

v_gene: TRBV6-1
abundance: .
j_gene: TRBJ1-5
d_gene: .
CDR3nt: TGTGCCAGCAGTGAAGGATGGGGTCAGCCCCAGCATTTT
CDR3aa: CASSEGWGQPQHF

v_gene: TRBV30
abundance: few
j_gene: TRBJ1-4
d_gene: TRBD1
CDR3nt: TGTGCCTGGAGTTTAACAGGGGGCAATGAAAAACTGTTTTTT
CDR3aa: CAWSLTGGNEKLFF

v_gene: TRBV7-3
abundance: .
j_gene: TRBJ2-1
d_gene: .
CDR3nt: TGTGCCAGCAGCCAATCGGACAGATTATACAATGAGCAGTTCTTC
CDR3aa: CASSQSDRLYNEQFF

v_gene: TRBV28
abundance: .
j_gene: TRBJ2-1
d_gene: .
CDR3nt: TGTGCCAGCAGCGTAAACAATGAGCAGTTCTTC
CDR3aa: CASSVNNEQFF

v_gene: TRBV2
abundance: .
j_gene: TRBJ1-1
d_gene: TRBD1
CDR3nt: TGTGCCAGCAGTTACAGGGGTGGGGACACTGAAGCTTTCTTT
CDR3aa: CASSYRGGDTEAFF

v_gene: TRBV4-1
abundance: .
j_gene: TRBJ1-2
d_gene: TRBD1
CDR3nt: TGCGCCAGCAGCCAAGATCAGGGGGCGGGTCTGGGTGGCTACACCTTC
CDR3aa: CASSQDQGAGLGGYTF

v_gene: TRBV10-3
abundance: .
j_gene: TRBJ1-2
d_gene: TRBD1
CDR3nt: TGTGCCATCAGTCGGGTACAGGGGGCGAGATCTAACTATGGCTACACCTTC
CDR3aa: CAISRVQGARSNYGYTF

v_gene: TRBV5-4
abundance: .
j_gene: TRBJ2-3
d_gene: TRBD2
CDR3nt: TGTGCCAGCACACCGGGGGGGGCCACTAGCACAGATACGCAGTATTTT
CDR3aa: CASTPGGATSTDTQYF

v_gene: TRBV5-6
abundance: .
j_gene: TRBJ2-3
d_gene: .
CDR3nt: TGTGCCAGCAGCTTGCCACCAGATACGCAGTATTTT
CDR3aa: CASSLPPDTQYF

v_gene: TRBV27
abundance: .
j_gene: TRBJ2-7
d_gene: TRBD1
CDR3nt: TGTGCCAGCATTACCCGGGACAGTTACGAGCAGTACTTC
CDR3aa: CASITRDSYEQYF

v_gene: TRBV30
abundance: .
j_gene: TRBJ2-7
d_gene: .
CDR3nt: TGTGCCTGGAGTGTAGGAGGCGAGCAGTACTTC
CDR3aa: CAWSVGGEQYF

v_gene: TRBV18
abundance: .
j_gene: TRBJ1-2
d_gene: .
CDR3nt: TGTGCCAGCTCACCCGGGACTGACCCTAACTATGGCTACACCTTC
CDR3aa: CASSPGTDPNYGYTF

v_gene: TRBV14
abundance: .
j_gene: TRBJ2-4
d_gene: .
CDR3nt: TGTGCCAGCAGCCAAGTCCGGTGGGACATTCAGTACTTC
CDR3aa: CASSQVRWDIQYF

v_gene: TRBV5-1
abundance: .
j_gene: TRBJ1-4
d_gene: .
CDR3nt: TGCGCCAGCAGCTTAGTTAGGGCCTGGGGTGAAAAACTGTTTTTT
CDR3aa: CASSLVRAWGEKLFF

v_gene: TRBV6-4
abundance: .
j_gene: TRBJ1-1
d_gene: .
CDR3nt: TGTGCCAGCAGCCGCGAGGGCAGGAACACTGAAGCTTTCTTT
CDR3aa: CASSREGRNTEAFF

v_gene: TRBV20-1
abundance: .
j_gene: TRBJ1-1
d_gene: TRBD1
CDR3nt: TGCAGTGCTAGTCTGGGACAGGTTTCGGTGAACACTGAAGCTTTCTTT
CDR3aa: CSASLGQVSVNTEAFF

v_gene: TRBV6-6
abundance: .
j_gene: TRBJ2-7
d_gene: .
CDR3nt: TGTGCCAGCAGTCCGAACCTTCGACAGGCCAACCCTCACTACGAGCAGTACTTC
CDR3aa: CASSPNLRQANPHYEQYF

v_gene: TRBV19
abundance: .
j_gene: TRBJ1-1
d_gene: .
CDR3nt: TGTGCCAGTAGTATACGGGCCCGAACTGAAGCTTTCTTT
CDR3aa: CASSIRARTEAFF

v_gene: TRBV19
abundance: .
j_gene: TRBJ2-7
d_gene: TRBD1
CDR3nt: TGTGCCAGTAGTAGGACAGGTATATCTTGGGAGCAGTACTTC
CDR3aa: CASSRTGISWEQYF

v_gene: TRBV6-6
abundance: .
j_gene: TRBJ2-7
d_gene: .
CDR3nt: TGTGCCAGCAGTTACTCGGACAGTCGCTACGAGCAGTACTTC
CDR3aa: CASSYSDSRYEQYF

v_gene: TRBV10-3
abundance: .
j_gene: TRBJ2-5
d_gene: .
CDR3nt: TGTGCCATCAGTGTCACGGCGGTGGAGACCCAGTACTTC
CDR3aa: CAISVTAVETQYF

v_gene: TRBV19
abundance: .
j_gene: TRBJ1-6
d_gene: .
CDR3nt: TGTGCCAGTAGCCCTATAGGGGAGGGTATGGATTCACCCCTCCACTTT
CDR3aa: CASSPIGEGMDSPLHF

v_gene: TRBV24-1
abundance: .
j_gene: TRBJ1-1
d_gene: .
CDR3nt: TGTGCCACCAGTGATCACGGGAAAGGGGGCACTGAAGCTTTCTTT
CDR3aa: CATSDHGKGGTEAFF

v_gene: TRBV15
abundance: once
j_gene: TRBJ2-5
d_gene: .
CDR3nt: TGTGCCACCAGCACGGACGGTGAGACCCAGTACTTC
CDR3aa: CATSTDGETQYF

v_gene: TRBV2
abundance: .
j_gene: TRBJ2-7
d_gene: TRBD1
CDR3nt: TGTGCCAGCAGTGATCGACAGGGGGCTTACTACGAGCAGTACTTC
CDR3aa: CASSDRQGAYYEQYF

v_gene: TRBV29-1
abundance: .
j_gene: TRBJ2-3
d_gene: .
CDR3nt: TGCAGCGTCCATCTATCAGCGGCAGATACGCAGTATTTT
CDR3aa: CSVHLSAADTQYF

v_gene: TRBV7-3
abundance: .
j_gene: TRBJ1-1
d_gene: .
CDR3nt: TGTGCCAGCAGCCTGGAGGAGAGAACTGAAGCTTTCTTT
CDR3aa: CASSLEERTEAFF